One sample yielded the 21 T cell receptor beta chains listed below, sequenced in a study of T cells in Graves' hyperthyroidism and ophthalmopathy. Amplification targeted TCR beta CDR3 regions from RNA transcripts. TCR CDR3 regions were first amplified by RT-PCR with HTBI primers. TCRdb analysed the multiplex PCR reads with MiXCR anew, one entry per CDR3 protein. The data contain around 300,000 distinct CDR3 sequences, 13% to 15% of them seen just once; the ten biggest clones take up around 30%. Sequencing was done on a sample of blood. The receptors derive from a woman aged 50 to 60 with Graves' hyperthyroidism that later progressed to Graves' ophthalmopathy.

This clonotype was seen at least ten times. This sequence joins TRBV6-6 and TRBJ2-7, with a possible D match to TRBD1 (5 bases). Germline CDR1 is MNHNY and CDR2 is SVGAGI (reference sequence). V shed 2 bases and J shed 1 base, with 12 bases lying between them. This CDR3 has 15 amino acids. CDR3 DNA: TGTGCCAGCAGTTACCGTGGGGCAGTGTCCTACGAGCAGTACTTC. Its protein product is CASSYRGAVSYEQYF.

This clonotype was seen more than once but under ten times. Given a much more abundant clone one base away, this may be a read error. This CDR3 fails to terminate in the conserved phenylalanine or tryptophan, so it likely reflects a read error. The rearrangement uses TRBV5-1 and TRBJ1-1; 7 bases agree with TRBD1. Germline V gene data show CDR1 as SGHRS and CDR2 as YFSETQ. The CDR3 runs to 17 residues. V shed 4 bases and J 4 bases; nucleotides not matched to a gene: 16. CDR3 sequence reads: CASSLIGTARSVTEAFL. The CDR3 bases are TGCGCCAGCAGCCTAATAGGGACAGCCCGTTCGGTCACTGAAGCTTTCCTT.

In this sample, this clonotype turned up many times. The chain has TRBV11-2 and TRBJ2-3, with 7 bases lining up with TRBD2. From germline, CDR1 is SGHAT and CDR2 FQNNGV. The CDR3 is made up of 15 amino acids. J gave up 5 bases and V 0 bases, and 5 bases lay outside the gene matches. The CDR3 region has the DNA TGTGCCAGCAGCTTAGATAGGACTAGTGGAGATACGCAGTATTTT. The encoded protein is CASSLDRTSGDTQYF.

In the case of this clonotype: An end of the junction does not agree with germline; a read error may underlie this. The V call is TRBV6-1, the J call TRBJ2-5; D unclear. The CDR3 loop spans 13 amino acids. Germline V lookup: CDR1 MNHNS, CDR2 SASEGT. The CDR3 nucleotides read TGTGCCAGCATTGAAGGGCCTGGGGAGACCCAGTACTTC. This translates into CASIEGPGETQYF.

The chain couples TRBV5-1 to TRBJ1-1; 8 nucleotides align to TRBD1. This CDR3 has 15 residues. CDR1 SGHRS and CDR2 YFSETQ come from the germline V gene. V trimming: 4 bases; J trimming: 2 bases; junction bases outside the gene matches: 7. CDR3 protein: CASSPVAGGNTEAFF. CDR3 DNA sequence: TGCGCCAGCAGCCCGGTCGCAGGGGGCAACACTGAAGCTTTCTTT.

This clonotype was seen more than once but under ten times. The V gene is TRBV3-1, the J gene TRBJ2-5, with D unclear. Germline assignment: CDR1 LGHDT and CDR2 YNNKEL (reference sequence). The CDR3 contains 12 residues. The V end was cut by 3 bases, the J end by 13 bases, with 15 bases between. The CDR3 sequence: CASSQVGLDLYF. The CDR3 bases are TGTGCCAGCAGCCAGGTTGGGTTAGATTTGTACTTC.

This clonotype was observed at least ten times. The chain is built from TRBV7-3 and TRBJ2-1; the D gene is possibly TRBD1 (6 bases). This CDR3 spans 15 amino acids. V lost 5 bases to trimming and J lost 7 bases, with 18 bases between them. CDR1 is SGHTA, CDR2 FQGTGA, per germline. This chain's CDR3 is CASSPGPGTNNEQFF. For the CDR3, the DNA is TGTGCCAGCAGCCCCGGGCCAGGGACAAATAATGAGCAGTTCTTC.

Details on this clonotype: This could be a read error, since a much larger clone is one nucleotide away. The V and J genes are TRBV2 and TRBJ2-3; D uncertain. This CDR3 contains 12 residues. Deletions cut 1 base from V and 2 bases from J, with 1 base between. Per germline, CDR1 SNHLY and CDR2 FYNNEI. CDR3 coding DNA: TGTGCCAGCAGTGAAGACACAGATACGCAGTATTTT. Translation: CASSEDTDTQYF.

Regarding this clonotype: This may arise from a read error, as a much more abundant clone is one base away. V usage is TRBV7-9 and J usage is TRBJ2-7; a possible D gene is TRBD1 (6 bases). Germline assignment: CDR1 SEHNR and CDR2 FQNEAQ (reference sequence). CDR3 size: 13 residues. This chain's CDR3 is CTSSLYRAVEQYF. CDR3 nucleotide sequence: TGTACCAGCAGCTTATACAGGGCTGTCGAGCAGTACTTC.

The V gene is TRBV28, the J gene TRBJ2-3; 12 positions match TRBD1. Germline V gene lookup returns CDR1 MDHEN and CDR2 SYDVKM. The length of the CDR3 is 15 residues. After removal of 5 bases from V and 6 bases from J, the junction contained 6 bases not matched to a gene. The CDR3 sequence: CASSTPGQGADTQYF. DNA for the CDR3: TGTGCCAGCAGTACACCGGGACAGGGGGCGGATACGCAGTATTTT. The variable domain in full, completed from reference TRBV28 and TRBJ2-3, reads DVKVTQSSRYLVKRTGEKVFLECVQDMDHENMFWYRQDPGLGLRLIYFSYDVKMKEKGDIPEGYSVSREKKERFSLILESASTNQTSMYLCASSTPGQGADTQYFGPGTRLTVL.

Of note for this clonotype: Just one base apart from a much larger clone, this may be a read error. V and J are TRBV13 and TRBJ2-7, with 11 bases fitting TRBD2. The CDR3 runs 16 residues. V lost 3 bases to trimming and J lost 3 bases; unmatched junction nucleotides: 7. The germline V gene has CDR1 PRHDT and CDR2 FYEKMQ (reference sequence). The CDR3 DNA reads TGTGCCAGCAGCTTTGGGGTTAGCGGGAGGGACTACGAGCAGTACTTC. Translated, it gives CASSFGVSGRDYEQYF.

The sample holds many counts of this clonotype. The chain uses TRBV6-1 and TRBJ1-2; a possible D gene is TRBD1 (6 bases). Deletions cut 7 bases from V and 2 bases from J, with 17 bases between. The CDR3 has 15 amino acids. Germline CDR1 reads MNHNS; CDR2 reads SASEGT. The CDR3 nucleotides read TGTGCCAGCACCTACCCAGGGGAGGTGAACTATGGCTACACCTTC. Protein sequence: CASTYPGEVNYGYTF.

The J gene is TRBJ2-1, the V gene TRBV28; D is perhaps TRBD2 (7 bases). V dropped 7 bases and J dropped 5 bases, with 15 bases sitting between them. Germline CDR1 MDHEN, CDR2 SYDVKM. The CDR3 spans 14 residues. CDR3 sequence reads: CASTLGGAHNEQFF. CDR3 nucleotides: TGTGCCAGCACTCTGGGGGGGGCCCACAATGAGCAGTTCTTC.

This clonotype was recorded at least ten times. The rearrangement uses TRBV20-1 and TRBJ2-3; 9 nucleotides match TRBD2. The length of the CDR3 is 16 residues. Looked up from germline, CDR1 is DFQATT and CDR2 is SNEGSKA (reference sequence). Trimming cost V 3 bases and J 6 bases; bases outside gene matches: 13. For the CDR3, the DNA is TGCAGTGCTAGGCTCAGAATAGCGGGAGCTTCCGATACGCAGTATTTT. This translates into CSARLRIAGASDTQYF.

This clonotype was detected only a few times. V usage is TRBV5-1 and J usage is TRBJ1-4; possible D gene TRBD1, 5 bases. V lost 0 bases and J 5 bases, leaving 8 bases between the germline ends. The length of the CDR3 is 14 residues. Germline CDR1 is SGHRS and CDR2 is YFSETQ. DNA of the CDR3: TGCGCCAGCAGCTTGGGACAGAGGAATGAAAAACTGTTTTTT. This codes for CASSLGQRNEKLFF.

With respect to this clonotype: A much more abundant neighbour one base away suggests this may be a read error. This likely comes from a read error, as the CDR3 has no conserved phenylalanine or tryptophan at its end. The rearrangement uses TRBV10-2 and TRBJ1-6, with TRBD1 matching 11 bases. This CDR3 region has 15 residues. V trimming: 3 bases; J trimming: 11 bases; junction bases outside the gene matches: 6. The germline CDR1 and CDR2 sequences are WSHSY and SAAADI. CDR3 sequence: CASSDKDRGRPPLHS. DNA of the CDR3: TGCGCCAGCAGTGATAAGGACAGGGGGCGGCCACCCCTCCACTCT.

This clonotype was seen at least ten times. V gene TRBV29-1 combines with J gene TRBJ2-7, with 13 positions matching TRBD2. From germline, CDR1 is SQVTM and CDR2 ANQGSEA. There are 15 residues in the CDR3. With 6 bases clipped from V and 2 bases from J, the junction kept 7 bases outside the gene matches. The DNA of the CDR3 is TGCAGCGTGGATTCCGGGACTAGCGGGACCTACGAGCAGTACTTC. Protein sequence: CSVDSGTSGTYEQYF.

At least ten counts were recorded for this clonotype. The chain combines TRBV28 with TRBJ2-4, with D perhaps matching TRBD1 or TRBD2 (5 bases each). The CDR3 is made up of 14 amino acids. V lost 5 bases, J lost 9 bases, and 17 bases lay in between. The germline V gene encodes CDR1 MDHEN and CDR2 SYDVKM. Written as DNA, the CDR3 is TGTGCCAGCAGTGACGGGACCTATTTGAGCATTCAGTACTTC. This codes for CASSDGTYLSIQYF.

There are many counts of this clonotype. The chain is built from TRBV5-1 and TRBJ1-1; no reliable D call. Germline loops: CDR1 SGHRS, CDR2 YFSETQ. The CDR3 totals 15 residues. Trimming removed 4 bases at V and 2 bases at J, with 15 bases between. The DNA for the CDR3 is TGCGCCAGCAGCACGGGTGGTCGGGGAAACACTGAAGCTTTCTTT. It translates to CASSTGGRGNTEAFF.

The chain carries TRBV19 and TRBJ2-3; D might be TRBD1 or TRBD2, each matching 5 bases. The germline CDR1 and CDR2 sequences are LNHDA and SQIVND (reference sequence). This CDR3 has 15 residues. V lost 5 bases, J lost 0 bases, and 12 bases lay in between. The CDR3 sequence: CASSSRGPSTDTQYF. The CDR3 bases are TGTGCCAGTAGTTCTCGGGGCCCTAGCACAGATACGCAGTATTTT.

This clonotype was picked up many times. The V gene is TRBV7-2, the J gene TRBJ1-2; possible D gene TRBD1, 6 bases. Germline lookup yields CDR1 SGHTA and CDR2 FQGNSA. With 4 bases removed from V and 6 bases from J, the gap between germline ends came to 15 bases. The CDR3 spans 14 residues. Here the CDR3 reads CASSSYREQNGYTF. CDR3 in DNA: TGTGCCAGCAGCTCATACAGGGAGCAGAATGGCTACACCTTC.